One and the same sample provided the 29 T cell receptor beta chains below, sequenced in a study of T cell repertoires in cytomegalovirus infection. MiXCR, run by TCRdb on the reads, gives a single entry per CDR3 protein. This sample has some 180,000 distinct CDR3 sequences, with approximately 19% found just once. Specimen: PBMCs. Receptors originate from a human donor in good health (CMV status not recorded). Some clones in this sample may be carry-over from other donors' samples.

This clonotype was observed at least ten times. The chain carries TRBV7-2 and TRBJ2-5, with D tentatively TRBD1 (6 bases). The CDR3 is made up of 16 amino acids. Trimming shortened V by 6 bases and J by 4 bases, and 21 bases separated the two germline ends. The germline V gene has CDR1 SGHTA and CDR2 FQGNSA. The DNA of the CDR3 is TGTGCCAGCAGTTTCTTTCCCAGGGGATCACGAGAGACCCAGTACTTC. Its protein is CASSFFPRGSRETQYF.

To note about this clonotype: A much larger clone is a single base away; this may be a read error. The chain carries TRBV11-3 and TRBJ2-3; weak D call: TRBD2 (5 bases). CDR3 length equals 15 residues. The germline V gene encodes CDR1 SGHNT and CDR2 YENEEA. Trimming cost V 7 bases and J 6 bases, with 20 bases left between them. This CDR3 is CASIAGKGIPDTQYF. The CDR3 DNA reads as TGTGCCAGCATCGCCGGGAAAGGGATCCCGGATACGCAGTATTTT.

Ten or more counts support this clonotype. In DNA, the CDR3 is TGTGCCAGCAGCCCGTCGGGTCGGGAGCAGTACTTC. It is translated as CASSPSGREQYF. This sequence joins TRBV7-2 and TRBJ2-7; D gene unclear. Trimming took off 5 bases at V and 7 bases at J, with 12 bases between the two ends. This CDR3 spans 12 amino acids. Germline V gives CDR1 SGHTA, CDR2 FQGNSA.

This clonotype was seen only a few times. In DNA, the CDR3 is TGTGCCAGCAGCACGAGCTCTCTAGGGAAGCAAGAGACCCAGTACTTC. This gives the protein CASSTSSLGKQETQYF. The chain couples TRBV12-3 or TRBV12-4 to TRBJ2-5; D uncertain. V gave up 6 bases and J gave up 2 bases, with 19 bases separating them. This CDR3 is built from 16 residues.

This clonotype was found many times. This chain uses TRBV7-9 with TRBJ2-7, with 8 bases lining up with TRBD1. The junction had 9 bases not matched to a gene; V was cut back by 5 bases and J by 3 bases. The CDR3 consists of 15 residues. Germline CDR1 reads SEHNR; CDR2 reads FQNEAQ (reference sequence). The CDR3 DNA reads TGTGCCAGCAGCCCAAGACAGGGGTCGGGCTACGAGCAGTACTTC. Encoded protein: CASSPRQGSGYEQYF.

The J gene is TRBJ2-2, the V gene TRBV11-2; D possibly corresponds to TRBD1 (5 bases). Germline CDR1 reads SGHAT; CDR2 reads FQNNGV. Trimming removed 5 bases from V and 7 bases from J, with 17 bases in between. The CDR3 has 15 residues. CDR3 sequence (DNA): TGTGCCAGCAGCGGAATAAGGGGCGAAAACGGGGAGCTGTTTTTT. Residues: CASSGIRGENGELFF.

The V gene is TRBV6-1, the J gene TRBJ2-3; TRBD1 agrees at 8 bases. V shed 6 bases, J shed 2 bases, and the junction held 10 bases outside the gene matches. The CDR3 totals 16 residues. Germline V gives CDR1 MNHNS, CDR2 SASEGT. CDR3: CASSPLGTGYTDTQYF. Here the CDR3 DNA reads TGTGCCAGCAGCCCCCTCGGGACAGGATACACAGATACGCAGTATTTT.

This clonotype has a count of ten or more. The chain is built from TRBV6-2 or TRBV6-3 and TRBJ2-1, with D perhaps matching TRBD1 (6 bases). The germline gives CDR1 MNHEY, CDR2 SVGEGT. The CDR3 is 13 amino acids. The V end was cut by 6 bases, the J end by 6 bases, with 12 bases between. The CDR3 sequence: CASSLIRGNEQFF. The CDR3 nucleotides are TGTGCCAGCAGCCTTATCAGGGGCAATGAGCAGTTCTTC.

The sample holds a few counts of this clonotype. This chain joins TRBV19 and TRBJ2-1; D gene unclear. V shed 1 base and J shed 3 bases, with 4 bases lying between them. The CDR3 has 13 amino acids. Germline V gene lookup returns CDR1 LNHDA and CDR2 SQIVND (reference sequence). The CDR3 reads CASSIALYNEQFF. The CDR3 region has the DNA TGTGCCAGTAGTATAGCCCTCTACAATGAGCAGTTCTTC.

This clonotype came up a few times. The chain has TRBV5-1 and TRBJ1-6, with TRBD1 identical over 7 bases. This CDR3 has 14 residues. Germline CDR1 and CDR2: SGHRS and YFSETQ. Trimming took 4 bases from V and 8 from J; bases not matched to a gene: 6. As DNA, the CDR3 is TGCGCCAGCAGCATGACAGGGCGCGATTCACCCCTCCACTTT. It translates to CASSMTGRDSPLHF.

The V gene is TRBV7-8, the J gene TRBJ2-2; perhaps TRBD2 as D (6 bases). In germline, CDR1 is SGHVS, CDR2 FQNEAQ. V lost 0 bases to trimming and J lost 1 base, with 9 bases between them. This CDR3 spans 16 amino acids. Here the CDR3 reads CASSLAMGGNTGELFF. The DNA of the CDR3 is TGTGCCAGCAGCTTAGCGATGGGAGGGAACACCGGGGAGCTGTTTTTT.

At least ten counts were recorded for this clonotype. This sequence joins TRBV7-9 and TRBJ1-4; TRBD1 aligns across 9 bases. There are 15 residues in the CDR3. Germline V gives CDR1 SEHNR, CDR2 FQNEAQ (reference sequence). J was trimmed by 5 bases and V by 5 bases; bases with no gene match: 6. The CDR3, as DNA: TGTGCCAGCAGCGGGACGACAGGGGGAAATGAAAAACTGTTTTTT. It is translated as CASSGTTGGNEKLFF.

The V and J genes are TRBV18 and TRBJ2-5, with D unresolved. The ends were cut back, 4 bases at V and 5 bases at J, with 11 bases in the middle. Per germline, CDR1 KGHSH and CDR2 LQKENI. The length of the CDR3 is 13 residues. In nucleotides, the CDR3 is TGTGCCAGCTCACTTACTATTTTGGAGACCCAGTACTTC. This sequence encodes CASSLTILETQYF.

A word on this clonotype: A read error may be the cause here, since a much bigger clone is one base away. The chain couples TRBV12-3 or TRBV12-4 to TRBJ1-1; D is possibly TRBD1 (6 bases). The germline V and J ends were trimmed by 6 bases and 9 bases, with 17 bases remaining between them. The CDR3 consists of 13 residues. The CDR3 DNA sequence: TGTGCCAGCAGGGACCAGGGGAGCGGGAAAGCTTTCTTT. This gives the protein CASRDQGSGKAFF.

This clonotype has ten or more counts. The chain has TRBV7-9 and TRBJ2-5, with TRBD2 matching 8 bases. The CDR3 runs 14 residues. Trimming took 7 bases from V and 3 from J; bases not matched to a gene: 7. Germline V gene lookup returns CDR1 SEHNR and CDR2 FQNEAQ (reference sequence). CDR3 bases: TGTGCCAGCAAAGAAAGCGGGAGAGAAGAGACCCAGTACTTC. Its translation is CASKESGREETQYF.

The V and J genes are TRBV5-1 and TRBJ2-5; 11 bases are shared with TRBD1. With V trimmed by 1 base and J by 4 bases, 9 bases remained unmatched. The CDR3 sequence is 17 residues long. Looked up from germline, CDR1 is SGHRS and CDR2 is YFSETQ. For the CDR3, the DNA is TGCGCCAGCAGCTTGAGGACAGGGGGCGGATTTTCAGAGACCCAGTACTTC. Protein sequence: CASSLRTGGGFSETQYF.

As for this clonotype: The junction departs from germline at one end; a sequencing error may be responsible. The V gene is TRBV13, the J gene TRBJ2-2; D may correspond to TRBD1 or TRBD2 (5 bases each). Per the germline V gene, CDR1 is PRHDT and CDR2 is FYEKMQ (reference sequence). CDR3 size: 15 residues. In DNA form, the CDR3 reads TGCGCCAGCAGCAGACGGGACCTGAACACCGGGGAGCTGTTTTTT. Translation gives CASSRRDLNTGELFF.

This sequence joins TRBV5-1 and TRBJ2-7; 8 nucleotides line up with TRBD1. The CDR3 is 14 residues long. V shed 4 bases and J 3 bases; nucleotides not matched to a gene: 6. Germline assignment: CDR1 SGHRS and CDR2 YFSETQ. Written as DNA, the CDR3 is TGCGCCAGCAGCAAGGACAGGGCACGCTACGAGCAGTACTTC. Its translation: CASSKDRARYEQYF. The variable domain in full, completed from reference TRBV5-1 and TRBJ2-7, reads KAGVTQTPRYLIKTRGQQVTLSCSPISGHRSVSWYQQTPGQGLQFLFEYFSETQRNKGNFPGRFSGRQFSNSRSEMNVSTLELGDSALYLCASSKDRARYEQYFGPGTRLTVT.

This chain joins TRBV28 and TRBJ1-2, with D hard to call. The CDR3 is made up of 15 amino acids. Germline V gene data show CDR1 as MDHEN and CDR2 as SYDVKM. The V gene lost 6 bases and the J gene lost 3 bases, with 17 bases spanning the gap. The chain's CDR3 is CASRPASRRDYGYTF. CDR3 sequence (DNA): TGTGCCAGCAGGCCCGCCTCCCGCAGAGACTATGGCTACACCTTC.

This clonotype has just a few counts. This rearrangement joins TRBV20-1 to TRBJ2-1; D is perhaps TRBD2 (6 bases). V lost 5 bases and J lost 3, with 17 bases in between. The germline gives CDR1 DFQATT, CDR2 SNEGSKA (reference sequence). The CDR3 has 15 amino acids. The CDR3 loop reads CSASRARRDYNEQFF. CDR3 nucleotide sequence: TGCAGTGCTTCTAGAGCGAGGCGGGACTACAATGAGCAGTTCTTC.

The chain carries TRBV7-6 and TRBJ1-5; D remains ambiguous. This CDR3 contains 13 residues. Germline CDR1 reads SGHVS; CDR2 reads FNYEAQ. Trimming stripped 4 bases from V and 2 bases from J, with 6 bases between. The CDR3 DNA follows: TGTGCCAGCAGCTCAAGTGGCAATCAGCCCCAGCATTTT. Encoded protein: CASSSSGNQPQHF.

This clonotype was recorded many times. The rearrangement uses TRBV7-6 and TRBJ2-3, with D perhaps TRBD1 (6 bases). The V gene's germline CDR1 is SGHVS and CDR2 FNYEAQ. V was pared by 5 bases and J by 6 bases, with 9 bases between. The CDR3 runs 12 residues. The chain's CDR3 is CASSGQLDTQYF. The CDR3 nucleotides read TGTGCCAGCAGCGGACAGTTGGATACGCAGTATTTT.

This chain connects TRBV9 to TRBJ1-2, with TRBD1 as a possible D gene (5 bases). Trimming stripped 0 bases from V and 2 bases from J, with 11 bases between. The CDR3 covers 15 residues. The germline V gene has CDR1 SGDLS and CDR2 YYNGEE. CDR3 in amino acids: CASSVGHGTNYGYTF. The DNA for the CDR3 is TGTGCCAGCAGCGTAGGTCATGGGACGAACTATGGCTACACCTTC.

This clonotype was seen at least ten times. The gene calls are TRBV7-2 and TRBJ1-2; D ambiguous. CDR3 size: 16 residues. CDR1 is SGHTA and CDR2 is FQGNSA in the germline V gene. V was trimmed by 4 bases and J by 4 bases, leaving 19 bases between them. CDR3 protein: CASSSPVGGRGYGYTF. CDR3 DNA: TGTGCCAGCAGCTCCCCCGTAGGTGGACGTGGCTATGGCTACACCTTC.

This clonotype was observed at least ten times. The chain links TRBV12-3 or TRBV12-4 to TRBJ2-5, with D perhaps matching TRBD2 (5 bases). This CDR3 region has 13 residues. The V and J ends lost 6 bases and 4 bases respectively, with 12 bases between them. This CDR3 is CASRLGMRETQYF. CDR3 sequence (DNA): TGTGCCAGCAGACTAGGAATGAGAGAGACCCAGTACTTC.

The table lists this clonotype with a few counts. This chain links TRBV6-6 with TRBJ2-4; D tentatively reads TRBD1 or TRBD2 (6 bases each). V was trimmed by 6 bases and J by 1 base, leaving 13 bases between them. The CDR3 is made up of 15 amino acids. Germline V gene sequence: CDR1 MNHNY, CDR2 SVGAGI (reference sequence). CDR3 DNA: TGTGCCAGCAGGAAGGGGGGCACGGCCAAAAACATTCAGTACTTC. Its translation: CASRKGGTAKNIQYF.

A few counts support this clonotype. The chain has TRBV7-3 and TRBJ2-1, with 11 bases matching TRBD2. CDR3 length: 17 residues. The V and J ends lost 5 bases and 2 bases, in that order; junction bases with no gene match: 8. The V gene's germline CDR1 is SGHTA and CDR2 FQGTGA. Here the CDR3 DNA reads TGTGCCAGCAGCCCTGAAAGACTAGCGGGGACCTACAATGAGCAGTTCTTC. Protein sequence: CASSPERLAGTYNEQFF.

The genes are TRBV6-2 or TRBV6-3 and TRBJ2-1; 7 positions agree with TRBD1. This CDR3 is 15 amino acids long. V lost 6 bases, J lost 7 bases, and 12 bases stayed unmatched. The germline V gene has CDR1 MNHEY and CDR2 SVGEGT. CDR3 amino acids: CASRRDRVPQNEQFF. The CDR3 DNA sequence: TGTGCCAGCAGGCGCGACAGGGTTCCCCAGAATGAGCAGTTCTTC.

The gene calls are TRBV12-3 or TRBV12-4 and TRBJ1-2; TRBD1 matches 8 bases. V was clipped by 4 bases and J by 8 bases; unmatched bases: 9. The CDR3 totals 14 residues. In nucleotides, the CDR3 is TGTGCCAGCAGTTCTGGGCCAGGGGGCTACGGCTACACCTTC. Protein sequence: CASSSGPGGYGYTF.